Each of the 29 T cell receptor beta chains below was sequenced from the same sample in a study of blood T cell repertoires in COVID-19. Some clones are missing from TCRdb's copy, which holds only in-frame ones; the method was immunoSEQ multiplex PCR. This sample carries about 280,000 clones, 70% to 90% of them seen once, and the ten largest clones take 2%. The sample was PBMCs or T cells enriched from blood (not recorded which). The receptors come from a woman in her fifties or sixties in a cohort exposed to, infected with or recovered from COVID-19 (not recorded which).

This clone was seen a handful of times. V and J are TRBV11-2 and TRBJ2-2; a weak D match, TRBD2 (6 bases). The CDR3 covers 15 residues. Germline V gene sequence: CDR1 SGHAT, CDR2 FQNNGV. Trimming shortened V by 0 bases and J by 5 bases, and 10 bases separated the two germline ends. The CDR3 nucleotides are TGTGCCAGCAGCTTAGACGGGACTTCTACCGGGGAGCTGTTTTTT. It translates to CASSLDGTSTGELFF. The complete variable domain, with remaining parts taken from reference TRBV11-2 and TRBJ2-2, reads EAGVAQSPRYKIIEKRQSVAFWCNPISGHATLYWYQQILGQGPKLLIQFQNNGVVDDSQLPKDRFSAERLKGVDSTLKIQPAKLEDSAVYLCASSLDGTSTGELFFGEGSRLTVL.

The chain employs TRBV24-1 and TRBJ2-5, with D unclear. The V end was cut by 5 bases, the J end by 2 bases, with 8 bases between. The CDR3 extends over 13 amino acids. Germline V gene lookup returns CDR1 KGHDR and CDR2 SFDVKD. The CDR3 sequence is CATSGAHQETQYF. CDR3 nucleotides: TGTGCCACCAGTGGGGCACATCAAGAGACCCAGTACTTC.

A single count supports this clone. The gene calls are TRBV7-6 and TRBJ1-4; 11 bases map to TRBD1. V shed 2 bases and J 8 bases; nucleotides not matched to a gene: 7. This CDR3 spans 16 amino acids. CDR1 is SGHVS and CDR2 is FNYEAQ in the germline V gene. This chain's CDR3 is CASSLHPGQGGEKLFF. CDR3 nucleotides: TGTGCCAGCAGCTTACATCCGGGACAGGGGGGGGAAAAACTGTTTTTT.

V is TRBV27 and J is TRBJ2-7, with D possibly being TRBD2 (5 bases). The length of the CDR3 is 12 residues. The V and J ends lost 5 bases and 7 bases respectively, with 12 bases between them. In germline, CDR1 is MNHEY, CDR2 SMNVEV (reference sequence). CDR3 sequence reads: CASSPGSAEQYF. Here the CDR3 DNA reads TGTGCCAGCAGTCCAGGTAGCGCGGAGCAGTACTTC.

The rearrangement uses TRBV14 and TRBJ2-2, with TRBD2 as a possible D gene (6 bases). CDR3 length: 17 amino acids. Trimming shortened V by 2 bases and J by 4 bases, and 17 bases separated the two germline ends. Germline V gene lookup returns CDR1 SGHDN and CDR2 FVKESK. The CDR3 region has the DNA TGTGCCAGCAGCCAACATTGGGGTAGCGGACTCACCGGGGAGCTGTTTTTT. Translated, it gives CASSQHWGSGLTGELFF.

The CDR3 region has the DNA TGTGCCAGCAGCCCTACTAGCGGTGAGACCCAGTACTTC. The encoded protein is CASSPTSGETQYF. The rearrangement uses TRBV7-9 and TRBJ2-5; 8 nucleotides align to TRBD2. The CDR3 consists of 13 residues. The V and J ends lost 5 bases and 5 bases, in that order; junction bases with no gene match: 4. Per germline, CDR1 SEHNR and CDR2 FQNEAQ (reference sequence).

The CDR3 DNA follows: TGTGCCAGCAGTCCCGGGGGGAACTATGGCTACACCTTC. It codes for CASSPGGNYGYTF. The chain combines TRBV12-3 or TRBV12-4 with TRBJ1-2; weak D call: TRBD1 (5 bases). Trimming cost V 5 bases and J 2 bases, with 9 bases left between them. This CDR3 is built from 13 residues.

The chain couples TRBV5-1 to TRBJ2-7, with D perhaps TRBD1 (5 bases). Looked up from germline, CDR1 is SGHRS and CDR2 is YFSETQ. This CDR3 has 15 residues. Trimming took off 4 bases at V and 0 bases at J, with 14 bases between the two ends. CDR3 sequence reads: CASSPRTPSSYEQYF. CDR3 sequence (DNA): TGCGCCAGCAGCCCGCGGACACCTTCCTCCTACGAGCAGTACTTC.

J is TRBJ2-5 and V is TRBV19; TRBD1 is a possible D gene (6 bases). This CDR3 has 15 residues. The germline CDR1 and CDR2 sequences are LNHDA and SQIVND (reference sequence). The germline V and J ends were trimmed by 3 bases and 0 bases, with 11 bases remaining between them. For the CDR3, the DNA is TGTGCCAGTAGTATGGGGGCCATCTACCAAGAGACCCAGTACTTC. Its translation is CASSMGAIYQETQYF. The variable domain in full, with the rest retrieved from reference TRBV19 and TRBJ2-5, is DGGITQSPKYLFRKEGQNVTLSCEQNLNHDAMYWYRQDPGQGLRLIYYSQIVNDFQKGDIAEGYSVSREKKESFPLTVTSAQKNPTAFYLCASSMGAIYQETQYFGPGTRLLVL.

The J gene is TRBJ2-7, the V gene TRBV2, with 9 bases aligning to TRBD1. In germline, CDR1 is SNHLY, CDR2 FYNNEI. The CDR3 runs to 13 residues. V shed 6 bases, J shed 4 bases, and the junction held 4 bases outside the gene matches. The CDR3 here is CASRQGAKYEQYF. The CDR3 DNA sequence: TGTGCCAGCAGACAGGGGGCCAAATACGAGCAGTACTTC.

The V and J genes are TRBV20-1 and TRBJ2-1; TRBD2 matches at 10 bases. The V gene's germline CDR1 is DFQATT and CDR2 SNEGSKA (reference sequence). The CDR3 loop spans 14 amino acids. V dropped 3 bases and J dropped 8; count of bases not matched to a gene: 7. The CDR3 region is CSASSKRGGYEQFF. The CDR3 nucleotides are TGCAGTGCTAGTTCTAAGCGGGGGGGATATGAGCAGTTCTTC.

The chain combines TRBV30 with TRBJ1-2; no clear D. Germline V CDR1 and CDR2: GTSNPN, SVGIG (reference sequence). V was pared by 3 bases and J by 4 bases, with 12 bases between. CDR3 length equals 13 residues. The DNA for the CDR3 is TGTGCCTGGAGCGGTACAGCCGGCTATGGCTACACCTTC. Its protein is CAWSGTAGYGYTF.

As for this clone: Other DNA sequences in this sample translate to the same CDR3. The chain uses TRBV9 and TRBJ2-7, with TRBD1 identical over 9 bases. The V segment lost 0 bases and the J segment 4 bases; nucleotides outside the gene matches: 2. CDR1 SGDLS and CDR2 YYNGEE come from the germline V gene. The CDR3 loop spans 14 amino acids. DNA for the CDR3: TGTGCCAGCAGCGTAGAGGGACAGGGTTACGAGCAGTACTTC. Amino acids: CASSVEGQGYEQYF.

The J gene is TRBJ2-3, the V gene TRBV6-1, with a possible D match to TRBD1 (5 bases). This CDR3 contains 12 residues. Germline loops: CDR1 MNHNS, CDR2 SASEGT. V dropped 3 bases and J dropped 7 bases, with 8 bases sitting between them. Written as DNA, the CDR3 is TGTGCCAGCAGTGAGGGGCATTATACGCAGTATTTT. Translating it yields CASSEGHYTQYF.

A remark on this clone: Other DNA sequences from this sample encode an identical CDR3 as well. This chain joins TRBV5-5 and TRBJ1-5; D perhaps matches TRBD1 (5 bases). The CDR3 sequence is 16 residues long. The V end lost 1 base, the J end lost 0 bases, and 11 bases lay between the germline ends. The germline V gene has CDR1 SGHKS and CDR2 YYEKEE (reference sequence). The CDR3, as DNA: TGTGCCAGCAGCTTGTCCTTAGGGGTTAGCAATCAGCCCCAGCATTTT. Translation gives CASSLSLGVSNQPQHF.

The V gene is TRBV7-9, the J gene TRBJ1-5, with D hard to call. The V end lost 5 bases, the J end lost 5 bases, and 13 bases lay between the germline ends. The CDR3 has 14 amino acids. Germline V gene data show CDR1 as SEHNR and CDR2 as FQNEAQ (reference sequence). CDR3 sequence reads: CASSTGGWDQPQHF. CDR3 coding DNA: TGTGCCAGCAGCACCGGAGGTTGGGATCAGCCCCAGCATTTT.

The sample holds a few counts of this clone. Here the CDR3 DNA reads TGTGCCAGCAGCGTCAGGGGGAGCACTGAAGCTTTCTTT. This gives the protein CASSVRGSTEAFF. This chain joins TRBV2 and TRBJ1-1; 7 bases map to TRBD1. Trimming cost V 6 bases and J 4 bases; bases outside gene matches: 5. The CDR3 length is 13 residues. Per germline, CDR1 SNHLY and CDR2 FYNNEI.

The V gene is TRBV29-1, the J gene TRBJ2-7, with 10 bases lining up with TRBD1. CDR3 length: 15 residues. V lost 5 bases to trimming and J lost 1 base; unmatched junction nucleotides: 8. CDR1 SQVTM and CDR2 ANQGSEA come from the germline V gene. DNA of the CDR3: TGCAGCGTTAAAGGGGGACAGGGGTCTTCCTACGAGCAGTACTTC. Translating gives CSVKGGQGSSYEQYF.

This sequence joins TRBV18 and TRBJ2-1, with 9 bases matching TRBD2. Germline V gene lookup returns CDR1 KGHSH and CDR2 LQKENI. V shed 4 bases, J shed 6 bases, and the junction held 4 bases outside the gene matches. This CDR3 spans 14 amino acids. CDR3 sequence (DNA): TGTGCCAGCTCACGGGGACTAGCTGGCAATGAGCAGTTCTTC. It translates to CASSRGLAGNEQFF.

The chain joins TRBV7-9 to TRBJ1-2; D might be TRBD1 (5 bases). Trimming stripped 5 bases from V and 3 bases from J, with 16 bases between. This CDR3 is 15 amino acids long. The germline V gene has CDR1 SEHNR and CDR2 FQNEAQ (reference sequence). The CDR3 reads CASSHWTRADYGYTF. In DNA, the CDR3 is TGTGCCAGCAGCCACTGGACAAGGGCTGACTATGGCTACACCTTC.

V gene TRBV28 combines with J gene TRBJ1-6; TRBD1 might be the D (6 bases). Trimming took 8 bases from V and 7 from J, leaving 15 bases between them. The CDR3 extends over 14 amino acids. The germline V gene has CDR1 MDHEN and CDR2 SYDVKM. The CDR3 bases are TGTGCCAGCGATCCAGGGACACTGAATTCACCCCTCCACTTT. Translated: CASDPGTLNSPLHF.

The chain has TRBV7-2 and TRBJ2-7; D is unresolved. This CDR3 comprises 14 residues. Germline V gene lookup returns CDR1 SGHTA and CDR2 FQGNSA. V was pared by 1 base and J by 1 base, with 8 bases between. CDR3 in DNA: TGTGCCAGCAGCTTAGAGTGGAGATCCTACGAGCAGTACTTC. Its translation: CASSLEWRSYEQYF.

This chain links TRBV7-9 with TRBJ1-1; D perhaps matches TRBD1 (5 bases). V was trimmed by 5 bases and J by 8 bases, leaving 15 bases between them. Germline loops: CDR1 SEHNR, CDR2 FQNEAQ (reference sequence). CDR3 length: 13 residues. CDR3 loop: CASSVGDGREAFF. Here the CDR3 DNA reads TGTGCCAGCAGCGTGGGGGACGGGAGAGAAGCTTTCTTT. The complete variable domain, with remaining parts taken from reference TRBV7-9 and TRBJ1-1, reads DTGVSQNPRHKITKRGQNVTFRCDPISEHNRLYWYRQTLGQGPEFLTYFQNEAQLEKSRLLSDRFSAERPKGSFSTLEIQRTEQGDSAMYLCASSVGDGREAFFGQGTRLTVV.

The rearrangement joins TRBV2 to TRBJ1-2; a possible D gene is TRBD1 (5 bases). The CDR3 runs to 14 residues. Trimming shortened V by 1 base and J by 4 bases, and 10 bases separated the two germline ends. Germline CDR1 reads SNHLY; CDR2 reads FYNNEI. The CDR3 sequence is CASSEVAGFYGYTF. The CDR3 DNA reads TGTGCCAGCAGTGAAGTGGCAGGGTTCTATGGCTACACCTTC.

To note about this clone: The same CDR3 can be traced to other DNA sequences in this sample. The V and J genes are TRBV18 and TRBJ2-7; TRBD1 matches at 7 bases. Germline V gene data show CDR1 as KGHSH and CDR2 as LQKENI. The CDR3 totals 13 residues. V gave up 6 bases and J gave up 1 base; unmatched junction bases: 3. CDR3 bases: TGTGCCAGCTCCCCGACAGGGTCCTACGAGCAGTACTTC. This translates into CASSPTGSYEQYF.

J is TRBJ1-5 and V is TRBV6-1; TRBD1 agrees at 7 bases. V lost 1 base and J lost 9; bases outside the gene matches: 6. In germline, CDR1 is MNHNS, CDR2 SASEGT. The CDR3 spans 14 residues. The CDR3 DNA is TGTGCCAGCAGTGAAGTCAGGGGGTACGGGCCCCAGCATTTT. Encoded protein: CASSEVRGYGPQHF.

Details on this clone: A much larger clone is a single base away; this may be a read error. The V gene is TRBV6-6, the J gene TRBJ2-7; weak D call: TRBD1 (6 bases). V shed 5 bases and J shed 3 bases, with 8 bases lying between them. From germline, CDR1 is MNHNY and CDR2 SVGAGI (reference sequence). This CDR3 is built from 12 residues. The CDR3 region has the DNA TGTGCCAGCAGTGTACAGGGCTACGAGCAGTACTTC. This gives the protein CASSVQGYEQYF.

The chain uses TRBV18 and TRBJ2-4; no reliable D call. Trimming took 5 bases from V and 4 from J, leaving 12 bases between them. CDR1 is KGHSH, CDR2 LQKENI, per germline. This CDR3 region has 14 residues. CDR3 in amino acids: CASSEEHRKNIQYF. The CDR3 bases are TGTGCCAGCTCAGAGGAACACCGTAAAAACATTCAGTACTTC.

The chain recombines TRBV7-2 with TRBJ1-5; 8 nucleotides agree with TRBD1. This CDR3 is built from 15 residues. Germline V gene sequence: CDR1 SGHTA, CDR2 FQGNSA. Trimming at V came to 5 bases and at J to 2 bases, leaving 5 bases not matched to a gene. The CDR3 region is CASSRTGNGNQPQHF. Written as DNA, the CDR3 is TGTGCCAGCAGCCGGACAGGGAATGGCAATCAGCCCCAGCATTTT. Full variable domain (missing parts from reference TRBV7-2 and TRBJ1-5): GAGVSQSPSNKVTEKGKDVELRCDPISGHTALYWYRQSLGQGLEFLIYFQGNSAPDKSGLPSDRFSAERTGGSVSTLTIQRTQQEDSAVYLCASSRTGNGNQPQHFGDGTRLSIL.